The next 28 T cell receptor beta chains were all read from a single sample in a study of blood T cell repertoires in COVID-19. Using immunoSEQ multiplex PCR, the repertoire was profiled, and TCRdb retains in-frame clones only, with some absent. This sample has 55,000 to 70,000 clones, with roughly 80% found just once. The sequenced material came from peripheral blood. The receptors here all came from an elderly woman with acute or convalescent COVID-19.

The chain employs TRBV12-5 and TRBJ1-2, with D hard to call. CDR1 is LGHNT, CDR2 FRNRAP, per germline. Trimming left V 1 base short and J 8 bases short, with 11 bases between. This CDR3 contains 13 residues. The CDR3 DNA sequence: TGTGCTAGTGGTTTGGCGGGTCTAAGGGGCTACACCTTC. This encodes CASGLAGLRGYTF.

The V gene is TRBV2, the J gene TRBJ2-2; D is perhaps TRBD1 (5 bases). The germline V gene encodes CDR1 SNHLY and CDR2 FYNNEI. This CDR3 has 13 residues. With 2 bases removed from V and 4 bases from J, the gap between germline ends came to 5 bases. CDR3 coding DNA: TGTGCCAGCAGTGAACAGGGCACCGGGGAGCTGTTTTTT. Protein product: CASSEQGTGELFF.

The rearrangement joins TRBV7-9 to TRBJ1-4; TRBD1 matches at 11 bases. The germline V gene has CDR1 SEHNR and CDR2 FQNEAQ (reference sequence). Trimming took 5 bases from V and 7 from J; bases not matched to a gene: 12. The CDR3 extends over 17 amino acids. CDR3 protein: CASSPRGQGAAFEKLFF. The CDR3 DNA follows: TGTGCCAGCAGCCCCCGCGGACAGGGGGCAGCTTTTGAAAAACTGTTTTTT.

The rearrangement links TRBV6-5 to TRBJ2-3, with a tentative D call TRBD1 (6 bases). V lost 0 bases, J lost 0 bases, and 10 bases lay in between. Germline CDR1 and CDR2: MNHEY and SVGAGI. The CDR3 sequence is 16 residues long. CDR3 region: CASSYSQGPSTDTQYF. CDR3 sequence (DNA): TGTGCCAGCAGTTACTCACAGGGACCTAGCACAGATACGCAGTATTTT.

Only one count was recorded for this clone. The V and J genes are TRBV13 and TRBJ2-1, with D perhaps matching TRBD2 (6 bases). Per germline, CDR1 PRHDT and CDR2 FYEKMQ (reference sequence). Trimming shortened V by 5 bases and J by 2 bases, and 13 bases separated the two germline ends. This CDR3 contains 15 residues. Here the CDR3 DNA reads TGTGCCAGCAGCCGGCCGGGACTTGCCTACAATGAGCAGTTCTTC. Its protein product is CASSRPGLAYNEQFF.

The rearrangement joins TRBV5-6 to TRBJ1-5; no definite D call. Per the germline V gene, CDR1 is SGHDT and CDR2 is YYEEEE. There are 12 residues in the CDR3. With 2 bases removed from V and 6 bases from J, the gap between germline ends came to 6 bases. The chain's CDR3 is CASSFGVQPQHF. In nucleotides, the CDR3 is TGTGCCAGCAGCTTCGGGGTTCAGCCCCAGCATTTT.

This clone has a single count. The chain's CDR3 is CASSFGWQGITDTQYF. In DNA form, the CDR3 reads TGTGCCAGTAGTTTCGGCTGGCAGGGGATCACAGATACGCAGTATTTT. V and J are TRBV19 and TRBJ2-3; D may be TRBD1 (6 bases). The length of the CDR3 is 16 residues. CDR1 and CDR2 (germline): LNHDA, SQIVND (reference sequence). Trimming pared 5 bases from V and 2 bases from J, leaving 17 bases between.

The genes are TRBV5-8 and TRBJ2-2; a possible D gene is TRBD1 (6 bases). V lost 4 bases and J 0 bases, leaving 10 bases between the germline ends. The germline gives CDR1 SGHTS, CDR2 YDEGEE. This CDR3 contains 15 residues. CDR3 coding DNA: TGTGCCAGCAGCCGCAGGGGCCCGAACACCGGGGAGCTGTTTTTT. It specifies CASSRRGPNTGELFF.

The V gene is TRBV5-4, the J gene TRBJ2-5; 12 bases are shared with TRBD2. This CDR3 is 18 amino acids long. Unmatched junction bases numbered 7, after V lost 0 bases and J lost 1 base. Germline V CDR1 and CDR2: SGHNT, YYREEE (reference sequence). The CDR3 DNA sequence: TGTGCCAGCAGCTTGGGACTAGCGGGGGCCCCCCGCCAAGAGACCCAGTACTTC. Translation gives CASSLGLAGAPRQETQYF.

This clone appeared a few times. This chain uses TRBV19 with TRBJ2-2, with a weak D call TRBD2 (6 bases). The V end was cut by 7 bases, the J end by 6 bases, with 18 bases between. The CDR3 loop spans 15 amino acids. Germline V lookup: CDR1 LNHDA, CDR2 SQIVND (reference sequence). The CDR3 here is CASTSPGLVPGELFF. For the CDR3, the DNA is TGTGCCAGTACTTCCCCGGGACTTGTCCCCGGGGAGCTGTTTTTT.

The chain joins TRBV5-1 to TRBJ2-3; 7 bases line up with TRBD1. Trimming removed 9 bases from V and 1 base from J; junction bases left unmatched: 14. Germline V gives CDR1 SGHRS, CDR2 YFSETQ. The CDR3 runs 16 residues. The CDR3 loop is CATTPGQTYRTDTQYF. The CDR3, as DNA: TGCGCCACCACCCCGGGACAGACTTATCGCACAGATACGCAGTATTTT.

The chain has TRBV6-1 and TRBJ2-7; 9 nucleotides line up with TRBD1. Unmatched junction bases numbered 8, after V lost 2 bases and J lost 3 bases. Germline CDR1 reads MNHNS; CDR2 reads SASEGT. The CDR3 spans 16 residues. As DNA, the CDR3 is TGTGCCAGCAGTGAAATCGGACAGGGGCATGGCTACGAGCAGTACTTC. Translating gives CASSEIGQGHGYEQYF.

This clone was observed a handful of times. V and J are TRBV2 and TRBJ2-6; TRBD1 matches at 8 bases. CDR3 length: 20 amino acids. Germline V gene sequence: CDR1 SNHLY, CDR2 FYNNEI. Unmatched junction bases numbered 15, after V lost 1 base and J lost 4 bases. CDR3 bases: TGTGCCAGCAGTGAAGAGAAGGACAGGGCGTCCTGGGGGGGGGCCAACGTCCTGACTTTC. Translating gives CASSEEKDRASWGGANVLTF.

In DNA form, the CDR3 reads TGTGCCAGTAAAGGGGAAGGGTATCAGCCCCAGCATTTT. It specifies CASKGEGYQPQHF. The chain links TRBV19 to TRBJ1-5; D is possibly TRBD1 (5 bases). The germline V and J ends were trimmed by 7 bases and 5 bases, with 12 bases remaining between them. CDR3 length: 13 amino acids. Germline-derived CDR1 and CDR2 are LNHDA and SQIVND (reference sequence).

The J gene is TRBJ1-1, the V gene TRBV6-2 or TRBV6-3, with 7 bases lining up with TRBD1. The germline V gene has CDR1 MNHEY and CDR2 SVGEGT. Trimming cost V 2 bases and J 7 bases; bases outside gene matches: 10. The CDR3 covers 15 residues. The CDR3 spells CASSYTPGTVSEAFF. As DNA, the CDR3 is TGTGCCAGCAGTTACACGCCTGGGACAGTAAGTGAAGCTTTCTTT.

J is TRBJ2-1 and V is TRBV11-3; possible D gene TRBD2, 6 bases. The CDR3 loop spans 12 amino acids. Germline CDR1 SGHNT, CDR2 YENEEA. Trimming removed 2 bases from V and 10 bases from J, with 9 bases in between. The CDR3 DNA follows: TGTGCCAGCAGCTTATCTGGAGGGGAGCAGTTCTTC. As protein: CASSLSGGEQFF.

This chain joins TRBV5-4 and TRBJ2-6; the match to TRBD1 covers 9 bases. Germline values: CDR1 SGHNT, CDR2 YYREEE (reference sequence). The CDR3 contains 19 residues. Trimming cost V 4 bases and J 0 bases; bases outside gene matches: 11. The CDR3 DNA sequence: TGTGCCAGCAGCGTGACCGGGACAGGGCGATCCTCTGGGGCCAACGTCCTGACTTTC. Its protein product is CASSVTGTGRSSGANVLTF. Using reference TRBV5-4 and TRBJ2-6 for the parts outside the CDR3, the full variable domain is ETGVTQSPTHLIKTRGQQVTLRCSSQSGHNTVSWYQQALGQGPQFIFQYYREEENGRGNFPPRFSGLQFPNYSSELNVNALELDDSALYLCASSVTGTGRSSGANVLTFGAGSRLTVL.

The V gene is TRBV6-1, the J gene TRBJ2-7, with a possible D match to TRBD2 (5 bases). Germline assignment: CDR1 MNHNS and CDR2 SASEGT. This CDR3 has 15 amino acids. V shed 2 bases and J shed 7 bases, with 18 bases lying between them. CDR3 in amino acids: CASSELTGYSGEQYF. CDR3 nucleotides: TGTGCCAGCAGTGAACTTACGGGGTATTCGGGAGAGCAGTACTTC.

This sequence joins TRBV12-5 and TRBJ2-2, with TRBD2 matching over 12 bases. The CDR3 runs 16 residues. CDR1 LGHNT and CDR2 FRNRAP come from the germline V gene. The ends lost 6 bases at V and 3 bases at J; junction bases unmatched: 5. For the CDR3, the DNA is TGTGCTAGTGGCCCTAGCGGGGGGGCCGACACCGGGGAGCTGTTTTTT. Translation gives CASGPSGGADTGELFF.

This chain links TRBV7-9 with TRBJ1-1; D is possibly TRBD1 (6 bases). Germline lookup yields CDR1 SEHNR and CDR2 FQNEAQ (reference sequence). The CDR3 is 16 amino acids. V lost 3 bases and J 5 bases, leaving 19 bases between the germline ends. The CDR3 loop reads CASSLFRGAVVTEAFF. The CDR3 bases are TGTGCCAGCAGCTTGTTCAGGGGTGCGGTGGTGACTGAAGCTTTCTTT.

This clone was picked up a small number of times. The rearrangement links TRBV10-3 to TRBJ2-3; 9 bases map to TRBD2. The CDR3 consists of 14 residues. CDR1 is ENHRY and CDR2 is SYGVKD in the germline V gene. J was trimmed by 3 bases and V by 4 bases; bases with no gene match: 2. CDR3 DNA sequence: TGTGCCATCAGTGGACTAGCGGAAACAGATACGCAGTATTTT. As protein: CAISGLAETDTQYF.

The chain is built from TRBV3-1 (or the pseudogene TRBV3-2) and TRBJ1-4; TRBD1 is a possible D gene (5 bases). The germline CDR1 and CDR2 sequences are LGHDT and YNNKEL (reference sequence). The CDR3 has 20 amino acids. V lost 0 bases, J lost 5 bases, and 25 bases lay in between. CDR3 coding DNA: TGTGCCAGCAGCCAAGATCCTGGGGCTGCCTCCCCGAACCCAAATGAAAAACTGTTTTTT. Translated: CASSQDPGAASPNPNEKLFF.

This sequence joins TRBV7-2 and TRBJ2-1; 7 bases are shared with TRBD2. Trimming took 2 bases from V and 7 from J; bases not matched to a gene: 11. The CDR3 consists of 16 residues. From germline, CDR1 is SGHTA and CDR2 FQGNSA. CDR3 sequence reads: CASSLMSGGFGNEQFF. The CDR3 nucleotides are TGTGCCAGCAGCTTAATGTCGGGGGGTTTCGGTAATGAGCAGTTCTTC.

The J gene is TRBJ1-5, the V gene TRBV7-3, with a weak D call TRBD1 (6 bases). Trimming took 1 base from V and 1 from J, leaving 26 bases between them. The CDR3 length is 21 residues. The germline V gene encodes CDR1 SGHTA and CDR2 FQGTGA. The CDR3 loop is CASSLMASDRLTERSNQPQHF. The CDR3 region has the DNA TGTGCCAGCAGCTTAATGGCATCGGACAGACTAACCGAGAGGAGCAATCAGCCCCAGCATTTT.

The chain couples TRBV23-1 to TRBJ1-1; the D gene is possibly TRBD1 (6 bases). TRBV23-1 is designated an ORF whose function remains uncertain. V was shortened by 2 bases and J by 5 bases, with 18 bases between the two germline ends. The CDR3 runs to 16 residues. Here the CDR3 DNA reads TGCGCCAGCAGTCAACCCCCAACAGGGCCTAAAACTGAAGCTTTCTTT. Encoded protein: CASSQPPTGPKTEAFF.

This clone is a singleton in its sample. This chain connects TRBV3-1 (or the pseudogene TRBV3-2) to TRBJ2-5; possible D gene TRBD1, 5 bases. The germline gives CDR1 LGHDT, CDR2 YNNKEL (reference sequence). V lost 0 bases and J 1 base, leaving 9 bases between the germline ends. The CDR3 totals 15 residues. The CDR3 DNA reads TGTGCCAGCAGCCAAGAACCGGACACCCAAGAGACCCAGTACTTC. Amino acid sequence: CASSQEPDTQETQYF.

This clone occurred a few times. CDR3 nucleotides: TGTGCCAGCGCACGGGACAGGGTTGGGGAGCTGTTTTTT. Protein: CASARDRVGELFF. The chain combines TRBV12-3 or TRBV12-4 with TRBJ2-2; TRBD1 matches at 9 bases. CDR3 size: 13 residues. V shed 8 bases and J 8 bases; nucleotides not matched to a gene: 6.

The chain carries TRBV29-1 and TRBJ1-3, with 9 bases fitting TRBD1. Germline CDR1 SQVTM, CDR2 ANQGSEA. The CDR3 has 14 amino acids. Losses at the gene ends were 6 bases for V and 1 base for J; bases not matched to a gene: 4. As DNA, the CDR3 is TGCAGCGTCTCCGGGACAGGGTCTGGAAACACCATATATTTT. It translates to CSVSGTGSGNTIYF.